This entry features one T cell receptor (beta chain) sequence. This sample was taken from a study of radiation and T cells in renal cell carcinoma. The time point was: blood 4 weeks post-SBRT, at nephrectomy. Specified treatment: 15 Gy SBRT to primary tumor, nephrectomy 4 weeks later. Nephrectomy followed 15 Gy stereotactic body radiation by 4 weeks. Sequencing was performed with immunoSEQ multiplex PCR; in TCRdb, only in-frame clones are kept and a portion is missing. In the table there are about 78,000 clones, nearly 90% of which are singletons. This clonotype originated in a woman aged 70-85 years with renal cell carcinoma. Material: blood, obtained from a patient whose treatment included radiotherapy and nephrectomy.

As DNA, the CDR3 is TGTGCCAGCAGTCCGGTTAGCAATCAGCCCCAGCATTTT. Its translation: CASSPVSNQPQHF. The chain links TRBV28 to TRBJ1-5, with D hard to call. Germline-derived CDR1 and CDR2 are MDHEN and SYDVKM. Trimming cost V 5 bases and J 0 bases, with 5 bases left between them. The CDR3 covers 13 residues.